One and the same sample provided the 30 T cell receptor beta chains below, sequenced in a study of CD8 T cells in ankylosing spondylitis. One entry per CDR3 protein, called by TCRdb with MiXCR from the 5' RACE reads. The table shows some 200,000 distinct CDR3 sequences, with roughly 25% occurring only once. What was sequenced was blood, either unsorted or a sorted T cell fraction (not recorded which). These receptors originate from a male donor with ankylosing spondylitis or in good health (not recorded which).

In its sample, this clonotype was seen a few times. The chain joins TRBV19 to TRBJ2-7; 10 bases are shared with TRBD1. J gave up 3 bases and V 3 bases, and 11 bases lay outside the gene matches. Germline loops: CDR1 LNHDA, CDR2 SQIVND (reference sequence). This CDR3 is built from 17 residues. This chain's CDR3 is CASSMLHRDRGHYEQYF. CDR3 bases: TGTGCCAGTAGTATGCTCCACCGGGACAGGGGACACTACGAGCAGTACTTC.

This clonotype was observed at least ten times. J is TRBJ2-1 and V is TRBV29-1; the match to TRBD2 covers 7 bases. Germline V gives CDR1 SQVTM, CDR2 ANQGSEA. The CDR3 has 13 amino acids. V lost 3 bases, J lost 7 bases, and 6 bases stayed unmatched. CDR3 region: CSVEGGGLNEQFF. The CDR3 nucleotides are TGCAGCGTTGAGGGGGGGGGTCTGAATGAGCAGTTCTTC.

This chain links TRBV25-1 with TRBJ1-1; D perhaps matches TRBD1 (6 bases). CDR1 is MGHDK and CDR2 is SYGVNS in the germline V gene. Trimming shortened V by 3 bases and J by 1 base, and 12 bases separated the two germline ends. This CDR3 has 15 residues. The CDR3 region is CASSDLGQQNTEAFF. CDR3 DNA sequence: TGTGCCAGCAGTGACCTCGGACAGCAGAACACTGAAGCTTTCTTT.

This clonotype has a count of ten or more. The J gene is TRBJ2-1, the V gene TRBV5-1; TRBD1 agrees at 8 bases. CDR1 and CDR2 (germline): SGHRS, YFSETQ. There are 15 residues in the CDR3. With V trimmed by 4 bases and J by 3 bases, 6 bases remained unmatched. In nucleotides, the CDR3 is TGCGCCAGCAGCACAAAGGACAGGGTCTACAATGAGCAGTTCTTC. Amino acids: CASSTKDRVYNEQFF.

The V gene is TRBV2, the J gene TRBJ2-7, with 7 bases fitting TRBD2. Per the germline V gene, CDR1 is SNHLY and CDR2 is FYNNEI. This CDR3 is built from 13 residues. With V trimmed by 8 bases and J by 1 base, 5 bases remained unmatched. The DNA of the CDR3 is TGTGCCAGCTCCAGCGGGGCTTCCTACGAGCAGTACTTC. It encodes CASSSGASYEQYF.

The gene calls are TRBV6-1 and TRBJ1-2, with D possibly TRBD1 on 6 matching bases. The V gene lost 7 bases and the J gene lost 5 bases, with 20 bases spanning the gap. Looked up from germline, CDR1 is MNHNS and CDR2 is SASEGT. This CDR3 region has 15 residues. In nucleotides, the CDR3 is TGTGCCAGCATCCAAGGGGGGGGGGCTAGATATGGCTACACCTTC. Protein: CASIQGGGARYGYTF.

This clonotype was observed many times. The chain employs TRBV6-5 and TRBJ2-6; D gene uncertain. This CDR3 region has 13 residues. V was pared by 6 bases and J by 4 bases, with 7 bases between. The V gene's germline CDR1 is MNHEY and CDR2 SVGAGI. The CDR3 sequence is CASSSPGANVLTF. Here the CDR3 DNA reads TGTGCCAGCAGCTCCCCGGGGGCCAACGTCCTGACTTTC.

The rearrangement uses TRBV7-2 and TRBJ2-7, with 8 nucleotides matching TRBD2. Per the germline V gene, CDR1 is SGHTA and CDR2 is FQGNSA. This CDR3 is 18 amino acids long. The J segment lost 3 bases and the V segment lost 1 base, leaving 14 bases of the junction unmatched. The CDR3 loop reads CASSLVAGGTGSYYEQYF. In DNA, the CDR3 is TGTGCCAGCAGCTTAGTCGCGGGAGGAACCGGCTCCTACTACGAGCAGTACTTC.

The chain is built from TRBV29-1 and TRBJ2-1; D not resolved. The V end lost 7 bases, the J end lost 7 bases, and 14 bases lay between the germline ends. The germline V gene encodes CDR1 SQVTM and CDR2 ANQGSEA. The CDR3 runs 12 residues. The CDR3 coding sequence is TGCAGCGCTGAGACCGCCGGGAATGAGCAGTTCTTC. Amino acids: CSAETAGNEQFF.

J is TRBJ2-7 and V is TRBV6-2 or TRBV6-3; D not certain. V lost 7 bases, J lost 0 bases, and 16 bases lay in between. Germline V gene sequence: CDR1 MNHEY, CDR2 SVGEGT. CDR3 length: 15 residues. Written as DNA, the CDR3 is TGTGCCAGCAACCGGCCGGCCCTTCACTCCTACGAGCAGTACTTC. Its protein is CASNRPALHSYEQYF.

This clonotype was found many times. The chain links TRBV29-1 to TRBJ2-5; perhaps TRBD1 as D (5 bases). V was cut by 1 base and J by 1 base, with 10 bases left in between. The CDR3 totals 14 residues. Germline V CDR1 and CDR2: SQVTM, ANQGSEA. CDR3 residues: CSVEGQLLQETQYF. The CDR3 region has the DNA TGCAGCGTTGAAGGACAGCTCCTCCAAGAGACCCAGTACTTC.

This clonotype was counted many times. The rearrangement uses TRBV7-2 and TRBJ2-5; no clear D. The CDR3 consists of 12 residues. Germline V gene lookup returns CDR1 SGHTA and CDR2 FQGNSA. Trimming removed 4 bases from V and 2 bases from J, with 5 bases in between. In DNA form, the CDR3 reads TGTGCCAGCAGCTCGAATCAAGAGACCCAGTACTTC. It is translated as CASSSNQETQYF.

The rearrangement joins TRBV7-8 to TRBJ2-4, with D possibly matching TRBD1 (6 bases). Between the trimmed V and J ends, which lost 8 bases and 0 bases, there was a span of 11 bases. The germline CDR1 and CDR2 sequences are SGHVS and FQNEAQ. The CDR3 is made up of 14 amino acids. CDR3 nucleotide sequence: TGTGCCAGCGTCCAGGGGCGAGCCAAAAACATTCAGTACTTC. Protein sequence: CASVQGRAKNIQYF.

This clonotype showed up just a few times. CDR3 residues: CSVEYLDEQFF. DNA for the CDR3: TGCAGCGTGGAGTATTTAGATGAGCAGTTCTTC. The gene calls are TRBV29-1 and TRBJ2-1, with D uncertain. The ends were cut back, 6 bases at V and 8 bases at J, with 11 bases in the middle. The germline CDR1 and CDR2 sequences are SQVTM and ANQGSEA. This CDR3 has 11 residues.

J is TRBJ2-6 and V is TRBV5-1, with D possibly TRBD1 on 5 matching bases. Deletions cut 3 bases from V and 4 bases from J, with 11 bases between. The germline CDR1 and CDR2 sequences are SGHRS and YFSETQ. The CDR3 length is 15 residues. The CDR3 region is CASSYQGLGANVLTF. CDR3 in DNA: TGCGCCAGCAGCTACCAGGGTCTGGGGGCCAACGTCCTGACTTTC.

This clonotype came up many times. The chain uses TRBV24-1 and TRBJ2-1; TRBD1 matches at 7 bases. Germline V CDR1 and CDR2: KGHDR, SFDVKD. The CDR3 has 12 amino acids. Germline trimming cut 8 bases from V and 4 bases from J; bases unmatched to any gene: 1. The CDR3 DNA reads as TGTGCCACCACAGGGGGTTACAATGAGCAGTTCTTC. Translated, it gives CATTGGYNEQFF.

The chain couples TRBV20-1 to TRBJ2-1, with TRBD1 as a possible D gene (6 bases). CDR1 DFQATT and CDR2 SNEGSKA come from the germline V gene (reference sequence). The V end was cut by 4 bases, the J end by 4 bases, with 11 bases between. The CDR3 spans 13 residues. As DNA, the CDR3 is TGCAGTGCTACGGACAGCCCGTACAATGAGCAGTTCTTC. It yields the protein CSATDSPYNEQFF.

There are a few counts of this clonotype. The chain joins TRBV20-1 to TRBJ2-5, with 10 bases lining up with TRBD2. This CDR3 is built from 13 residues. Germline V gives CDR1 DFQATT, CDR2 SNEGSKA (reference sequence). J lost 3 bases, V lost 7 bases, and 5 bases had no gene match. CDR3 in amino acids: CSEDTSGKETQYF. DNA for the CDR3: TGCAGTGAAGACACTAGCGGGAAAGAGACCCAGTACTTC.

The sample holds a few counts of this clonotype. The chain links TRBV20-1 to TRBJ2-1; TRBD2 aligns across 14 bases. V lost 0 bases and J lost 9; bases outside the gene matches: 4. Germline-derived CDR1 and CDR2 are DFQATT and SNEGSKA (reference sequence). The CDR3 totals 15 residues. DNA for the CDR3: TGCAGTGCTAGAGATGGGGGGACTAGCGGGAGTGAGCAGTTCTTC. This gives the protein CSARDGGTSGSEQFF.

The CDR3 DNA is TGTGCCACCAGTGATTCGCGACAGGCCGATCAAGAGACCCAGTACTTC. Protein sequence: CATSDSRQADQETQYF. The chain couples TRBV24-1 to TRBJ2-5; possible D gene TRBD1, 6 bases. The CDR3 covers 16 residues. Germline assignment: CDR1 KGHDR and CDR2 SFDVKD. The germline V and J ends were trimmed by 2 bases and 2 bases, with 14 bases remaining between them.

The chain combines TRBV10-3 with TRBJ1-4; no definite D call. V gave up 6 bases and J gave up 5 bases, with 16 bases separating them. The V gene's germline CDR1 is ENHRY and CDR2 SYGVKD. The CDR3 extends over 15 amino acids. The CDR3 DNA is TGTGCCATCAGGAGTGGTAAAGGTGACAATGAAAAACTGTTTTTT. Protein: CAIRSGKGDNEKLFF.

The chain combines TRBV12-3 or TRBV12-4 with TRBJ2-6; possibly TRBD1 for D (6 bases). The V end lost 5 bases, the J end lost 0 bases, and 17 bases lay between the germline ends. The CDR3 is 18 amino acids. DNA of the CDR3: TGTGCCAGCAGTCCCCAGACGGGACAAGACTCTGGGGCCAACGTCCTGACTTTC. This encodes CASSPQTGQDSGANVLTF.

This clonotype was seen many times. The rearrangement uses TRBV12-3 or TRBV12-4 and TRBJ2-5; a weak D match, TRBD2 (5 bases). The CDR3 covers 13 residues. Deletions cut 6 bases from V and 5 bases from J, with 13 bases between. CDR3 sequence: CASREGPRETQYF. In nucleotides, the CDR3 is TGTGCCAGCAGAGAGGGTCCGCGGGAGACCCAGTACTTC.

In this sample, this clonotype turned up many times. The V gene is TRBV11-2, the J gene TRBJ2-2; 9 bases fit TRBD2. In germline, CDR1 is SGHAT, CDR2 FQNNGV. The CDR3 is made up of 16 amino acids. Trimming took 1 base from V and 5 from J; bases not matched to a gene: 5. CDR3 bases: TGTGCCAGCAGCTTAGGGGGCGGGAGGGCGACCGGGGAGCTGTTTTTT. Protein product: CASSLGGGRATGELFF.

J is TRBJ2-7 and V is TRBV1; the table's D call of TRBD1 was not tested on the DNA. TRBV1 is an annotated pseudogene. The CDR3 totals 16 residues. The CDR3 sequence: CTSSQGGQGVSYEQYF. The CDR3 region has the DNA TGCACCAGCAGCCAAGGGGGACAGGGTGTTTCCTACGAGCAGTACTTC.

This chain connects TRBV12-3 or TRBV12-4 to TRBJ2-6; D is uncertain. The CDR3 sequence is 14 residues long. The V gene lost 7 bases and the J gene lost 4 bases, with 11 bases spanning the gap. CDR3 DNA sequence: TGTGCCAGCAACGGTCGTCGAGGGGCCAACGTCCTGACTTTC. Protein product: CASNGRRGANVLTF.

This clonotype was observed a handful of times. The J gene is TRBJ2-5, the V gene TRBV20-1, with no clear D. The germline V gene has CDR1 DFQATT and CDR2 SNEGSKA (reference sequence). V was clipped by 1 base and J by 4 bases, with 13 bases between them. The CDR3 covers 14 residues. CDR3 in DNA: TGCAGTGCTAGAGCCAACTTCCTAGTAGAGACCCAGTACTTC. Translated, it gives CSARANFLVETQYF.

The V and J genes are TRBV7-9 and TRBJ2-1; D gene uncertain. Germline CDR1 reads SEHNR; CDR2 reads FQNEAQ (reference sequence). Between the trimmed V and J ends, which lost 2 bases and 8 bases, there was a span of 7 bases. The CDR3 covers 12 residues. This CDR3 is CASSLPAHEQFF. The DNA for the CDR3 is TGTGCCAGCAGCTTACCGGCGCATGAGCAGTTCTTC.

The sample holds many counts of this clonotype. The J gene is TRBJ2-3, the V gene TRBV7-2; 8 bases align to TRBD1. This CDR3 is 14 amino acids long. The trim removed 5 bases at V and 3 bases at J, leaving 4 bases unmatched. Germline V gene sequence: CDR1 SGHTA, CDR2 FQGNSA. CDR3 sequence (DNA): TGTGCCAGCAGCCGTAGGACAGGGACAGATACGCAGTATTTT. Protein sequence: CASSRRTGTDTQYF.

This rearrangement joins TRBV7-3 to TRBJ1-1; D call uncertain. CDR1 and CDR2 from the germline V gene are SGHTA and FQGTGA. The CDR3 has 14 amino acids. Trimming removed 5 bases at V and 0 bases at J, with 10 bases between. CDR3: CASSLTSVNTEAFF. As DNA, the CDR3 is TGTGCCAGCAGCCTCACTTCAGTGAACACTGAAGCTTTCTTT.